Presented here are 20 T cell receptor beta chains from one specimen sequenced in a study of shared clonotypes between healthy human individuals. The method was immunoSEQ multiplex PCR; TCRdb's version includes in-frame clones alone and lacks a portion of them. The sample includes some 320,000 clones, around 87% of them seen just once. The source material was memory CD8+ T cells sorted from blood. The subset: CD45RO+ cells pooled with CCR7-negative TemRA cells. The receptor source for this set is a young man in good health.

CDR3 sequence (DNA): TGTGCCAGTCGGAACAGGGAAGAGACCCAGTACTTC. Translating gives CASRNREETQYF. The chain recombines TRBV28 with TRBJ2-5; D might be TRBD1 (6 bases). Between the trimmed V and J ends, which lost 9 bases and 3 bases, there was a span of 11 bases. Germline CDR1 and CDR2: MDHEN and SYDVKM. This CDR3 has 12 amino acids. Together with reference TRBV28 and TRBJ2-5, the CDR3 gives the full variable domain: DVKVTQSSRYLVKRTGEKVFLECVQDMDHENMFWYRQDPGLGLRLIYFSYDVKMKEKGDIPEGYSVSREKKERFSLILESASTNQTSMYLCASRNREETQYFGPGTRLLVL.

This rearrangement joins TRBV9 to TRBJ2-1; D unclear. Trimming stripped 0 bases from V and 0 bases from J, with 7 bases between. There are 15 residues in the CDR3. The germline CDR1 and CDR2 sequences are SGDLS and YYNGEE. CDR3 sequence (DNA): TGTGCCAGCAGCGTAGAGGGCGGCTCCTACAATGAGCAGTTCTTC. This sequence encodes CASSVEGGSYNEQFF.

The CDR3 sequence is CASSQGAHGPYEQYF. The CDR3 DNA sequence: TGTGCCAGCAGTCAGGGGGCCCACGGACCATACGAGCAGTACTTC. The chain has TRBV6-1 and TRBJ2-7, with 8 bases identical to TRBD1. CDR1 and CDR2 (germline): MNHNS, SASEGT. With V trimmed by 5 bases and J by 4 bases, 10 bases remained unmatched. The CDR3 loop spans 15 amino acids.

The chain joins TRBV7-9 to TRBJ2-7, with unresolved D. Germline V CDR1 and CDR2: SEHNR, FQNEAQ (reference sequence). The CDR3 is made up of 12 amino acids. The CDR3 here is CAIAAVSYEQYF. The CDR3 nucleotides are TGTGCTATAGCTGCAGTCTCCTACGAGCAGTACTTC.

This chain connects TRBV7-9 to TRBJ2-5; the match to TRBD2 covers 13 bases. The CDR3 length is 17 residues. After removal of 4 bases from V and 5 bases from J, the junction contained 10 bases not matched to a gene. Germline CDR1 is SEHNR and CDR2 is FQNEAQ (reference sequence). This CDR3 is CASSSTSGGPVDETQYF. The CDR3 DNA reads as TGTGCCAGCAGCTCGACTAGCGGGGGGCCGGTGGATGAGACCCAGTACTTC. Variable domain in full (rest from reference TRBV7-9 and TRBJ2-5): DTGVSQNPRHKITKRGQNVTFRCDPISEHNRLYWYRQTLGQGPEFLTYFQNEAQLEKSRLLSDRFSAERPKGSFSTLEIQRTEQGDSAMYLCASSSTSGGPVDETQYFGPGTRLLVL.

Concerning this clone itself: One junction end does not reproduce the germline sequence, and a read error may be involved. This rearrangement joins TRBV28 to TRBJ2-3; 9 positions match TRBD1. This CDR3 is built from 15 residues. The germline V gene encodes CDR1 MDHEN and CDR2 SYDVKM. The CDR3 spells CASSLWTGAADTQYF. For the CDR3, the DNA is TGTGCCAGCAGTCTATGGACAGGGGCGGCAGATACGCAGTATTTT.

The chain joins TRBV15 to TRBJ2-3; 12 bases align to TRBD2. The germline gives CDR1 LNHNV, CDR2 YYDKDF (reference sequence). The CDR3 runs to 18 residues. The V gene end was trimmed by 4 bases and the J gene end by 7 bases; junction bases not matched to a gene: 15. The CDR3 loop is CATSTREATSGGPHTQYF. The DNA of the CDR3 is TGTGCCACCAGCACGAGGGAAGCGACTAGCGGGGGACCCCATACGCAGTATTTT.

The chain recombines TRBV4-3 with TRBJ1-1; tentatively, D is TRBD1 (6 bases). The V end was cut by 3 bases, the J end by 6 bases, with 17 bases between. Germline values: CDR1 LGHNA, CDR2 YSLEER. The CDR3 loop spans 15 amino acids. In nucleotides, the CDR3 is TGCGCCAGCAGCCAGGCTTGGGGGGCTAGGGCTGAAGCTTTCTTT. Protein product: CASSQAWGARAEAFF.

CDR3 residues: CATSRGAQQGEEQYF. The CDR3 DNA reads as TGTGCCACCAGCAGAGGGGCGCAACAGGGTGAGGAGCAGTACTTC. The chain employs TRBV15 and TRBJ2-7, with D perhaps matching TRBD1 (6 bases). CDR1 and CDR2 from the germline V gene are LNHNV and YYDKDF (reference sequence). This CDR3 is 15 amino acids long. V was clipped by 1 base and J by 7 bases, with 17 bases between them.

The chain combines TRBV7-6 with TRBJ2-7; 8 bases are shared with TRBD1. The junction had 1 base not matched to a gene; V was cut back by 1 base and J by 2 bases. The CDR3 consists of 14 residues. Germline assignment: CDR1 SGHVS and CDR2 FNYEAQ. The CDR3 DNA follows: TGTGCCAGCAGCTTAGGGACAGGGCCCTACGAGCAGTACTTC. Its translation: CASSLGTGPYEQYF.

The chain carries TRBV13 and TRBJ2-5; D could derive from TRBD1 or TRBD2 (5 bases each). The CDR3 sequence is 15 residues long. CDR1 is PRHDT, CDR2 FYEKMQ, per germline (reference sequence). V gave up 0 bases and J gave up 1 base, with 9 bases separating them. CDR3 loop: CASSLGGTIQETQYF. The CDR3 DNA follows: TGTGCCAGCAGCTTAGGAGGGACCATCCAAGAGACCCAGTACTTC.

The chain uses TRBV11-2 and TRBJ2-5, with a possible D match to TRBD1 (6 bases). This CDR3 is 14 amino acids long. V was clipped by 5 bases and J by 5 bases, with 15 bases between them. CDR1 and CDR2 (germline): SGHAT, FQNNGV. The CDR3, as DNA: TGTGCCAGCAGCGCATCCGCTAGGGGGGAGACCCAGTACTTC. Translating it yields CASSASARGETQYF.

The genes are TRBV19 and TRBJ2-1; unclear D gene. The CDR3 is 15 residues long. V was trimmed by 7 bases and J by 1 base, leaving 14 bases between them. CDR1 and CDR2 (germline): LNHDA, SQIVND (reference sequence). The CDR3 DNA is TGTGCCAGTACGTCAGGCCTGGGGTCCTACAATGAGCAGTTCTTC. It is translated as CASTSGLGSYNEQFF.

This sequence joins TRBV9 and TRBJ2-3; 8 bases agree with TRBD2. The germline gives CDR1 SGDLS, CDR2 YYNGEE. V lost 7 bases to trimming and J lost 1 base; unmatched junction nucleotides: 14. The CDR3 is 17 residues long. CDR3 sequence: CASSTSGQGWGTDTQYF. DNA for the CDR3: TGTGCCAGCTCTACTAGCGGTCAGGGTTGGGGCACAGATACGCAGTATTTT.

The gene calls are TRBV2 and TRBJ2-3; D call uncertain. Germline CDR1 SNHLY, CDR2 FYNNEI. The V end was cut by 1 base, the J end by 0 bases, with 8 bases between. The CDR3 has 15 amino acids. The CDR3 bases are TGTGCCAGCAGTGAAGAGGTGGCTAGCACAGATACGCAGTATTTT. Protein product: CASSEEVASTDTQYF.

This clone was observed once. The genes are TRBV5-1 and TRBJ2-1; D perhaps matches TRBD2 (6 bases). Germline CDR1 and CDR2: SGHRS and YFSETQ. This CDR3 has 15 residues. V was clipped by 4 bases and J by 8 bases, with 19 bases between them. The CDR3 here is CASSPRDSRFDEQFF. The CDR3 DNA reads TGCGCCAGCAGCCCCCGGGACTCGAGGTTCGATGAGCAGTTCTTC. Complete variable domain (other parts from reference TRBV5-1 and TRBJ2-1): KAGVTQTPRYLIKTRGQQVTLSCSPISGHRSVSWYQQTPGQGLQFLFEYFSETQRNKGNFPGRFSGRQFSNSRSEMNVSTLELGDSALYLCASSPRDSRFDEQFFGPGTRLTVL.

The chain has TRBV9 and TRBJ2-4; D gene ambiguous. The germline V gene has CDR1 SGDLS and CDR2 YYNGEE. The V end was cut by 2 bases, the J end by 8 bases, with 17 bases between. CDR3 size: 15 residues. CDR3 DNA: TGTGCCAGCAGCGTGGGTAGCCCAAGTTCGGACATTCAGTACTTC. As protein: CASSVGSPSSDIQYF.

This chain links TRBV5-1 with TRBJ2-4; TRBD2 aligns across 10 bases. There are 14 residues in the CDR3. The germline V gene encodes CDR1 SGHRS and CDR2 YFSETQ. Trimming took 3 bases from V and 6 from J; bases not matched to a gene: 3. Written as DNA, the CDR3 is TGCGCCAGCAGCTCAACTAGCGGGGTAAACATTCAGTACTTC. Translating it yields CASSSTSGVNIQYF. Supplemented by reference TRBV5-1 and TRBJ2-4, the full variable domain reads KAGVTQTPRYLIKTRGQQVTLSCSPISGHRSVSWYQQTPGQGLQFLFEYFSETQRNKGNFPGRFSGRQFSNSRSEMNVSTLELGDSALYLCASSSTSGVNIQYFGAGTRLSVL.

The rearrangement links TRBV2 to TRBJ2-3; a possible D gene is TRBD2 (6 bases). V was shortened by 7 bases and J by 2 bases, with 16 bases between the two germline ends. CDR1 is SNHLY, CDR2 FYNNEI, per germline. The CDR3 consists of 15 residues. The CDR3 loop is CASNGGTVDTDTQYF. CDR3 bases: TGTGCCAGCAATGGCGGGACGGTGGACACAGATACGCAGTATTTT.

CDR3 loop: CASSVYRESYEQYF. The CDR3 DNA reads as TGTGCCAGCAGTGTCTACAGAGAATCCTACGAGCAGTACTTC. The chain links TRBV27 to TRBJ2-7; D uncertain. CDR3 length: 14 amino acids. CDR1 and CDR2 from the germline V gene are MNHEY and SMNVEV (reference sequence). The V end lost 5 bases, the J end lost 1 base, and 12 bases lay between the germline ends.